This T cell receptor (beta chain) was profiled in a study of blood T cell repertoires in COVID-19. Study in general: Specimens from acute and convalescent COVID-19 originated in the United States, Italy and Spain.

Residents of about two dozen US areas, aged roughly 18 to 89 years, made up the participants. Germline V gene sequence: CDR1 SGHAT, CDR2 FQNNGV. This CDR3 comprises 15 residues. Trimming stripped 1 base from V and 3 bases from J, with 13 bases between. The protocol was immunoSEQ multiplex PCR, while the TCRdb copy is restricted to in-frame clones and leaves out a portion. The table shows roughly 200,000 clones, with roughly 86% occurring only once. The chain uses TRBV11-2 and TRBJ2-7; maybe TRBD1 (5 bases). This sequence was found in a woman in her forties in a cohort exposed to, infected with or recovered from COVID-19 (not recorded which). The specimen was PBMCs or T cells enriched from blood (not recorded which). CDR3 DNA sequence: TGTGCCAGCAGCTTAGTCCACAAAGGGGACTACGAGCAGTACTTC. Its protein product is CASSLVHKGDYEQYF.